This TCR beta chain was sequenced during a study of shared T cell receptors in the human thymus. The table came from immunoSEQ multiplex PCR; TCRdb's copy has only in-frame clones and leaves some out. The data contain hundreds of thousands of clones, approximately 78% of them singletons. Germline lookup yields CDR1 SGHDT and CDR2 YYEEEE. CDR3 length: 15 residues. Between the trimmed V and J ends, which lost 4 bases and 6 bases, there was a span of 17 bases. These data were also reused for a study on human thymus T cells. That paper adds: Finnish infants who were healthy and having corrective surgery for congenital heart defects made up the donors. Corrective heart surgery yielded resections, and these provided the thymus tissue. Thymic and blood repertoires showed apparently biased V and J gene usage. Thymic repertoires from unrelated individuals overlapped highly, related research reported.

This rearrangement joins TRBV5-6 to TRBJ2-1; D uncertain. The source material was thymocytes. This receptor was identified in a boy under three years old with a congenital heart defect. This CDR3 reads CASSPQTLGSNEQFF. DNA for the CDR3: TGTGCCAGCAGCCCCCAAACCCTAGGTAGCAATGAGCAGTTCTTC.